A selection of T cell receptor beta chains follows, all from one sample in a study of vaccination and CD4 T cells after COVID-19. TCRdb reprocessed the PCR reads with MiXCR, giving one entry per CDR3 protein. Among roughly 15,000 distinct CDR3 sequences listed, roughly 50% were seen once. For these TCRs, the target antigens are not known. The sample was CD4+ T cells from blood, cultured in vitro, taken about 7 months after SARS-CoV-2 vaccination. The receptors here all came from a human donor who had recovered from COVID-19. The CDR3 runs from the conserved cysteine through the conserved F or W. A D gene is named only where the DNA matches it firmly. Rows may omit the clone size; those that give it use once, few, many or a size class.

J gene,V gene,clone size,D gene,CDR3 DNA,CDR3 protein
TRBJ2-1,TRBV6-1,NA,NA,TGTGCCAGCAGTATCCGGACGGCCAATTCCTACAATGAGCAGTCCTTC,CASSIRTANSYNEQSF
TRBJ2-7,TRBV5-8,NA,TRBD2,TGTGCCAGCAGCTTGGCCCTAGCGGGGCACTCCTACGAGCAGTACTTC,CASSLALAGHSYEQYF
TRBJ1-6,TRBV7-5,few,NA,NA,CISVPEAPGQADHNSPLHF
TRBJ2-1,TRBV11-3,NA,TRBD2,TGTGCCAGCAGCTTAAGAGGACTAGCGCACAATGAGCAGTTCTTC,CASSLRGLAHNEQFF
TRBJ2-1,TRBV7-2,NA,TRBD2,TGTGCCAGCAGCTTAAAGTCTAGCGGGACCTACAATGAGCAGTTCTTC,CASSLKSSGTYNEQFF
TRBJ2-7,TRBV7-2,NA,NA,TGTGCCAGCAGCCCCGGCAGGGCCTACGAGCAGTACTTC,CASSPGRAYEQYF
TRBJ2-5,TRBV15,NA,TRBD2,TGTGCCACCAGCAGAGACCCAGCGGGGGGGCCGGTTGAGACCCAGTACTTC,CATSRDPAGGPVETQYF
TRBJ2-2,TRBV20-1,NA,NA,TGCAGTGCCCGGACCTTCGCCGGGGAGCTGTTTTTT,CSARTFAGELFF
TRBJ2-1,TRBV24-1,NA,NA,TGTGCCACCAGTGAACTTGGTACAGAGGGGTCGGACAATGAGCAGTTCTTC,CATSELGTEGSDNEQFF
TRBJ2-1,TRBV7-3,NA,TRBD2,TGTGCCAGCAGCTTAGGGACTACACCGACCAATGAGCAGTTCTTC,CASSLGTTPTNEQFF
TRBJ2-7,TRBV4-1,NA,NA,TGCGCCAGCAGCCAAGATACATACGAGCAGTACTTC,CASSQDTYEQYF
TRBJ2-3,TRBV2,NA,NA,TGTGCCAGCAGTGCTTGGGATACGCAGTATTTT,CASSAWDTQYF
TRBJ2-7,TRBV7-2,few,NA,TGTGCCAGCAGCTCCACACTCGGAGGGGGCGTGTCCGAGCAGTACTTC,CASSSTLGGGVSEQYF
TRBJ2-1,TRBV7-2,NA,TRBD1,TGTGCCAGCAGCGCGACAGGGACATACAATGAGCAGTTCTTC,CASSATGTYNEQFF
TRBJ1-1,TRBV7-9,few,NA,TGTGCCAGCAGCACCCAGGGAGGTGGTAGCGCTTTCTTT,CASSTQGGGSAFF
TRBJ2-7,TRBV11-2,NA,NA,TGTGCCAGCAGCGGAGGTGTGAGGTCCTACGAGCAGTACTTC,CASSGGVRSYEQYF
TRBJ1-2,TRBV6-5,large,NA,TGTGCCAGCAGTTCTCCCGGGACAAGCCACATCTATGGCTACACCTTC,CASSSPGTSHIYGYTF
TRBJ2-7,TRBV7-2,once,NA,TGTGCCAGCAGCTTAGAGGGGGGACTGATAAGCTCCTACGAGCAGTACTTC,CASSLEGGLISSYEQYF
TRBJ2-1,TRBV20-1,few,TRBD2,TGCAGTGCTAACTCCGGGACTAGCGGGAGTTTGGCCAATGAGCAGTTCTTC,CSANSGTSGSLANEQFF
TRBJ2-5,TRBV10-3,once,TRBD1,TGTGCCATCAGTGAGTCCGGGGACAGAGAAGAGACCCAGTACTTC,CAISESGDREETQYF
TRBJ2-3,TRBV5-8,NA,NA,TGTGCCAGCCCTCAGGGGAGCACAGATACGCAGTATTTT,CASPQGSTDTQYF
TRBJ2-5,TRBV10-3,NA,NA,TGTGCCATCAGTGAGGGACCCACTAAGAAGACCCAGTACTTC,CAISEGPTKKTQYF
TRBJ1-2,TRBV27,NA,TRBD1,TGTGCCAGCAGTACCCGGGACAGGGGGCTTGGCTACACCTTC,CASSTRDRGLGYTF
TRBJ2-5,TRBV6-2/TRBV6-3,NA,TRBD1,TGTGCCAGCAGAGGGACAGGGCAAGAGACCCAGTACTTC,CASRGTGQETQYF
TRBJ1-2,TRBV7-6,once,NA,TGTGCCAGCAGCTCGACATTTAACTATGGCTACACCTTC,CASSSTFNYGYTF
TRBJ2-1,TRBV7-2,NA,TRBD1,TGTGCCAGCAGCTTACTCGGACAGGGTGATGAGCAGTTCTTC,CASSLLGQGDEQFF
TRBJ1-6,TRBV5-1,NA,NA,TGCGCCAGCAGCTTCGAGGGGCGCTTTGGGAATTCACCCCTCCACTTT,CASSFEGRFGNSPLHF
TRBJ2-3,TRBV7-2,few,NA,TGTGCCAGCAGCTTATTGCAGGCATCGGATACGCAGTATTTT,CASSLLQASDTQYF
TRBJ2-5,TRBV20-1,NA,TRBD2,TGCAGTGCTAGTAGGACTAGCGGAAAAGAGACCCAGTACTTC,CSASRTSGKETQYF
TRBJ2-6,TRBV19,NA,TRBD1,TGTGCCAGTAGGATCAGGGGGTCCGGGGCCAACGTCCTGACTTTC,CASRIRGSGANVLTF
TRBJ1-5,TRBV7-8,NA,TRBD1,TGTGCCAGCAGCTTAGTTCCACAGGGGCCCTTAGATTTT,CASSLVPQGPLDF
TRBJ1-2,TRBV19,few,NA,TGTGCCAGTAGTATACGGCGGGATGGCTACACCTTC,CASSIRRDGYTF
TRBJ1-2,TRBV20-1,NA,TRBD1,TGCAGTGCTACGACAGGGTCCTATGGCTACACCTTC,CSATTGSYGYTF
TRBJ1-2,TRBV9,NA,TRBD1,TGTGCCAGCAGCCTCACAGGGGGTAGTATCTATGGCTACACCTTC,CASSLTGGSIYGYTF
TRBJ2-1,TRBV20-1,NA,NA,TGCAGTGCTTGGGAATTATTAGAGTCGAATGAGCAGTTCTTC,CSAWELLESNEQFF
TRBJ2-7,TRBV6-4,NA,NA,TGTGCCAGCAGTGACTCGAAATCTGCTGGGGCTTCCTCCTACGAGCAGTACTTC,CASSDSKSAGASSYEQYF
TRBJ2-1,TRBV4-3,once,TRBD2,TGCGCCAGCAGCCAAGGGGCTAGCGGGAGGGATGAGCAGTTCTTC,CASSQGASGRDEQFF
TRBJ1-2,TRBV7-2,NA,NA,TGTGCCAGCAGCTACGGACAGCAAGACTATGGCTACACCTTC,CASSYGQQDYGYTF
TRBJ2-1,TRBV11-3,NA,NA,TGTGCCAGCAGCTTAGCGGATCGAGTGGCAGGCGGGGAGCAGTTCTTC,CASSLADRVAGGEQFF